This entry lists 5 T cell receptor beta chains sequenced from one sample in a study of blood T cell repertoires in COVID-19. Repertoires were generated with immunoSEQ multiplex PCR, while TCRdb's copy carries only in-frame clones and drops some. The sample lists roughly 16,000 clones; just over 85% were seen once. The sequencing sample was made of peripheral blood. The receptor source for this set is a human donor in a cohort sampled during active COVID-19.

The CDR3 coding sequence is TGCGCCAGCAGCCTCGCCCAGGGTGTGGATACGCAGTATTTT. This gives the protein CASSLAQGVDTQYF. The chain employs TRBV4-1 and TRBJ2-3; tentatively, D is TRBD1 (5 bases). This CDR3 has 14 residues. CDR1 MGHRA and CDR2 YSYEKL come from the germline V gene. V shed 4 bases and J shed 6 bases, with 14 bases lying between them.

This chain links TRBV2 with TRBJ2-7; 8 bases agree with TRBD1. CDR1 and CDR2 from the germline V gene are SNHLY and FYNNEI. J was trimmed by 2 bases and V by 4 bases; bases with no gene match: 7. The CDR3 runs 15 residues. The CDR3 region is CASSAETGDTYEQYF. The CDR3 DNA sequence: TGTGCCAGCAGTGCAGAGACAGGGGATACCTACGAGCAGTACTTC.

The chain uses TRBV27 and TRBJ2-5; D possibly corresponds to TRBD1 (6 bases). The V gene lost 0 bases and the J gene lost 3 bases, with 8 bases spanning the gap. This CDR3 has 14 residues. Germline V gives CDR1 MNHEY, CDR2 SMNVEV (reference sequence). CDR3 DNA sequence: TGTGCCAGCAGTTTATCGTCAGGGGAAGAGACCCAGTACTTC. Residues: CASSLSSGEETQYF.

This CDR3 reads CASRYNRDISYEQYF. CDR3 coding DNA: TGTGCCAGCAGATACAACCGGGACATATCCTACGAGCAGTACTTC. This chain joins TRBV6-5 and TRBJ2-7; D is possibly TRBD1 (6 bases). The CDR3 is 15 residues long. Germline CDR1 is MNHEY and CDR2 is SVGAGI. V lost 6 bases and J lost 1, with 16 bases in between.

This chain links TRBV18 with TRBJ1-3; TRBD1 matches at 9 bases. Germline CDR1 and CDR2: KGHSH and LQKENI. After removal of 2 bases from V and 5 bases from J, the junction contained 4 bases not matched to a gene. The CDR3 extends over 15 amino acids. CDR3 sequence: CASSPGQGSRNTIYF. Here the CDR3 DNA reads TGTGCCAGCTCACCAGGACAGGGGTCGCGAAACACCATATATTTT.